This TCR beta chain was recorded in a study of identical twins. Through template switching, a universal primer site was introduced, and the cDNA contained unique molecular identifiers. TCRdb re-called the 5' RACE reads with MiXCR, one entry per CDR3 protein. There are 300,000 or so distinct CDR3 sequences in the sample; less than 9.5% occur only once, and roughly 6.8% lies in the top ten. This clonotype was observed a handful of times. Its antigen is unidentified. Notes on the study in general: Twins' excess sharing was less marked for out-of-frame beta sequences. It was cross-sectional statistical analysis, not following the same donors, that the conclusions relied on.

Healthy Caucasians were all of the donors. With 1 base removed from V and 2 bases from J, the gap between germline ends came to 17 bases. CDR3 length equals 17 residues. Germline CDR1 reads KGHSH; CDR2 reads LQKENI. These data were likewise used in another study, on yellow fever vaccine responses in identical twins.

The receptor was isolated from a woman between 18 and 30 years old in good health. Sequencing used CD8+ T cells sorted from blood. V gene TRBV18 combines with J gene TRBJ2-5; D is perhaps TRBD1 (5 bases). CDR3 nucleotide sequence: TGTGCCAGCTCACCACGACAAAGACAGCAGACACAAGAGACCCAGTACTTC. Protein sequence: CASSPRQRQQTQETQYF.